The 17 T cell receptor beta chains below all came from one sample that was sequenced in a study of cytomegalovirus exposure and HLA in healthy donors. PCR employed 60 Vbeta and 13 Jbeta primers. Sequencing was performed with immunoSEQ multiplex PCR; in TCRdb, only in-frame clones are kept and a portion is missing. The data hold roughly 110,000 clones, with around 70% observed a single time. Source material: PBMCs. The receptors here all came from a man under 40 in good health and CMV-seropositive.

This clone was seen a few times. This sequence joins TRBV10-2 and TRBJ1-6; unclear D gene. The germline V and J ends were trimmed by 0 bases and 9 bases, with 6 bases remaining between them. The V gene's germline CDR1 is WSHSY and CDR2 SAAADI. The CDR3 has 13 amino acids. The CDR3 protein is CASSESRGSPLHF. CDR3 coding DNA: TGCGCCAGCAGTGAGTCGCGAGGTTCACCCCTCCACTTT.

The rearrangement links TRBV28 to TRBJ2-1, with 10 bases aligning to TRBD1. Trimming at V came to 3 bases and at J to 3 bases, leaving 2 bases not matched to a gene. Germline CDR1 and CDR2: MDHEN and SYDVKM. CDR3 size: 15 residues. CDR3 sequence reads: CASSLGTGVYNEQFF. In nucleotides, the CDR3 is TGTGCCAGCAGTTTGGGGACAGGGGTCTACAATGAGCAGTTCTTC.

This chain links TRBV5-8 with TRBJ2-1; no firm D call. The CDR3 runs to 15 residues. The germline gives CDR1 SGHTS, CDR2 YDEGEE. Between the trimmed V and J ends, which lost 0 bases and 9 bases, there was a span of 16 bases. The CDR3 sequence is CASSLGPRMWSEQFF. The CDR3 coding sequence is TGTGCCAGCAGCTTGGGACCCCGCATGTGGAGTGAGCAGTTCTTC.

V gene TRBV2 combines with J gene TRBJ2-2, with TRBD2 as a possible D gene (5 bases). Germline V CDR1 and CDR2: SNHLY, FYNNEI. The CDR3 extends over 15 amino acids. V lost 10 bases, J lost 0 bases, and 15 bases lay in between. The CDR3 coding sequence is TGTGCCACCTTTATGGGGAGCGCGAACACCGGGGAGCTGTTTTTT. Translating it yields CATFMGSANTGELFF.

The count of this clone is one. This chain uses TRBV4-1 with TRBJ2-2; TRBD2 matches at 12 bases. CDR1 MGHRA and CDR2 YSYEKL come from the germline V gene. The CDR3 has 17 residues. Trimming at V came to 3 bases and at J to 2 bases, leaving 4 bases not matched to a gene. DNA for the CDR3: TGCGCCAGCAGCCACGAACTAGCGGGGGGAAACACCGGGGAGCTGTTTTTT. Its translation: CASSHELAGGNTGELFF.

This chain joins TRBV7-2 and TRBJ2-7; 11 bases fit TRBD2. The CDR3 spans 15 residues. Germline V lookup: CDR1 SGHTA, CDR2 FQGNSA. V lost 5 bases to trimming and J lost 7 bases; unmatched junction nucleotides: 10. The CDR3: CASSDSGGAVREQYF. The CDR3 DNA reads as TGTGCCAGCAGCGATAGCGGGGGGGCCGTCCGGGAGCAGTACTTC.

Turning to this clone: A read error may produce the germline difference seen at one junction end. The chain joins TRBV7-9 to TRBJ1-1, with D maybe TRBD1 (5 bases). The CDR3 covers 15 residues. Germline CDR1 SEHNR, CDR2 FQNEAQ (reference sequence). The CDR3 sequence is CSSSFGGNWNTEAFF. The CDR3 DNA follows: TGTTCCAGCAGCTTCGGGGGGAACTGGAACACTGAAGCTTTCTTT. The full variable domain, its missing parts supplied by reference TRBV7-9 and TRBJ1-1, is DTGVSQNPRHKITKRGQNVTFRCDPISEHNRLYWYRQTLGQGPEFLTYFQNEAQLEKSRLLSDRFSAERPKGSFSTLEIQRTEQGDSAMYLCSSSFGGNWNTEAFFGQGTRLTVV.

CDR3 loop: CASSIEVAAEAFF. CDR3 nucleotides: TGTGCCAGTAGTATAGAAGTAGCCGCTGAAGCTTTCTTT. The chain couples TRBV19 to TRBJ1-1; D unclear. Trimming took 0 bases from V and 6 from J, leaving 8 bases between them. The CDR3 loop spans 13 amino acids. Germline CDR1 reads LNHDA; CDR2 reads SQIVND (reference sequence).

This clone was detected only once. CDR3 nucleotides: TGTGCCAGCAGCCGGACAGCACCGACTTTGAACACTGAAGCTTTCTTT. It codes for CASSRTAPTLNTEAFF. This chain joins TRBV6-6 and TRBJ1-1; perhaps TRBD1 as D (6 bases). Trimming stripped 6 bases from V and 0 bases from J, with 17 bases between. The CDR3 spans 16 residues. Germline loops: CDR1 MNHNY, CDR2 SVGAGI (reference sequence).

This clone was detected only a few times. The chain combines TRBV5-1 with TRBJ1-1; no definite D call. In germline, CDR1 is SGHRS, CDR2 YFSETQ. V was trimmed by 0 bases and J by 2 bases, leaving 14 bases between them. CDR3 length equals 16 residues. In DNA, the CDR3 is TGCGCCAGCAGCTTGGTAGACTCCCTTGCCAACACTGAAGCTTTCTTT. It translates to CASSLVDSLANTEAFF.

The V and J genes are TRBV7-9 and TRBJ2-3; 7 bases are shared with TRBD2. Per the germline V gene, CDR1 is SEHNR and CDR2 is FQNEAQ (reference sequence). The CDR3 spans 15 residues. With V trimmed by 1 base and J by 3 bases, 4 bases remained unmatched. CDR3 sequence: CASSLGGGMTDTQYF. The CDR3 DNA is TGTGCCAGCAGCTTAGGCGGGGGAATGACAGATACGCAGTATTTT.

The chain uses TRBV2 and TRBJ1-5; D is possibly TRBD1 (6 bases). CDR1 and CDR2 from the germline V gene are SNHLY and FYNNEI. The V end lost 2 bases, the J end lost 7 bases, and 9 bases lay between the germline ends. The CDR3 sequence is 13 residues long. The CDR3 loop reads CASSEPGVQPQHF. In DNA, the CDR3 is TGTGCCAGCAGTGAACCAGGGGTCCAGCCCCAGCATTTT.

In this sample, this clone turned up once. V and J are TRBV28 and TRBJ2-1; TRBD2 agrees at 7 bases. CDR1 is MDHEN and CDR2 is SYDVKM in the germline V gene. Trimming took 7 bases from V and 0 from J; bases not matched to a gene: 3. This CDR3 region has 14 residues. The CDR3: CASTSGGSYNEQFF. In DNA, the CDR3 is TGTGCCAGCACCTCGGGGGGCTCCTACAATGAGCAGTTCTTC.

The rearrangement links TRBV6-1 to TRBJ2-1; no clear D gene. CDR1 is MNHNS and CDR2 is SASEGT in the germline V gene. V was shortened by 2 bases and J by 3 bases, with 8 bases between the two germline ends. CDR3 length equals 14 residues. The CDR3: CASSEMGNYNEQFF. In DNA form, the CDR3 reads TGTGCCAGCAGTGAAATGGGCAACTACAATGAGCAGTTCTTC.

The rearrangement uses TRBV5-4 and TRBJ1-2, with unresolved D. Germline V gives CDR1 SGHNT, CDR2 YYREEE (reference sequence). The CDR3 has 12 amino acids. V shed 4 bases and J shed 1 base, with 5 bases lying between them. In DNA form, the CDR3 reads TGTGCCAGCAGCCGTAGTAACTATGGCTACACCTTC. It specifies CASSRSNYGYTF.

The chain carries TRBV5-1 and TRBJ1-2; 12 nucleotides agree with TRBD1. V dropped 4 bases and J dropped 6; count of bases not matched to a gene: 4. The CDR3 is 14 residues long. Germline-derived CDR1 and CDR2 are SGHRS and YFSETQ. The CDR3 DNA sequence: TGCGCCAGCAGCCCGGGACAGGGGGCCGATGGCTACACCTTC. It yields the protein CASSPGQGADGYTF.

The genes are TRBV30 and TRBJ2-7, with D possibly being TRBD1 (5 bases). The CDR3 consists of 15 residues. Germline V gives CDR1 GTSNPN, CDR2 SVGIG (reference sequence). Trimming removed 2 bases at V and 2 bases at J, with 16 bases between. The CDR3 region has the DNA TGTGCCTGGAGTCCCCCATTGCGACAGACCTACGAGCAGTACTTC. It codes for CAWSPPLRQTYEQYF.